The 19 T cell receptor beta chains below come from one sample, sequenced in a study of cytomegalovirus exposure and HLA in healthy donors. This PCR relied on a set of 60 Vbeta primers and 13 Jbeta primers. Assay: immunoSEQ multiplex PCR; the TCRdb copy retains only in-frame clones and omits some. The sample consists of around 80,000 clones, approximately 67% of them appearing once. Sequencing used PBMCs. The receptor source for this set is a male donor in good health and CMV-seropositive.

The CDR3 DNA reads TGCGCCAGCAGCCCGGGACAGGACTACGAGCAGTACTTC. Translating it yields CASSPGQDYEQYF. The V gene is TRBV4-1, the J gene TRBJ2-7; 8 bases match TRBD1. This CDR3 comprises 13 residues. Per the germline V gene, CDR1 is MGHRA and CDR2 is YSYEKL. V trimming: 4 bases; J trimming: 3 bases; junction bases outside the gene matches: 2.

The chain joins TRBV9 to TRBJ2-7; D may be TRBD2 (7 bases). The CDR3 is 13 amino acids. Deletions cut 3 bases from V and 3 bases from J, with 10 bases between. Per the germline V gene, CDR1 is SGDLS and CDR2 is YYNGEE. The CDR3 DNA reads TGTGCCAGCAGCGCAGGGGACTACTACGAGCAGTACTTC. Translation: CASSAGDYYEQYF.

The chain links TRBV4-2 to TRBJ2-1; 11 positions match TRBD2. In germline, CDR1 is LGHNA, CDR2 YNFKEQ. Unmatched junction bases numbered 25, after V lost 2 bases and J lost 7 bases. The CDR3 extends over 22 amino acids. CDR3 nucleotides: TGTGCCAGCAGCCAACAAGGAGTAGCGGGTAGCGGGGGGGCCTGGAGGACGAATGAGCAGTTCTTC. This gives the protein CASSQQGVAGSGGAWRTNEQFF.

This chain uses TRBV6-5 with TRBJ1-5; D uncertain. Germline CDR1 is MNHEY and CDR2 is SVGAGI. V was cut by 4 bases and J by 6 bases, with 13 bases left in between. The CDR3 covers 14 residues. CDR3 sequence (DNA): TGTGCCAGCAGTTCGAGCCTCCCCGGTCAGCCCCAGCATTTT. This sequence encodes CASSSSLPGQPQHF.

This clone was seen a single time. The V gene is TRBV7-3, the J gene TRBJ2-1; a possible D gene is TRBD2 (5 bases). V lost 2 bases and J 9 bases, leaving 20 bases between the germline ends. This CDR3 has 16 residues. CDR1 is SGHTA and CDR2 is FQGTGA in the germline V gene. The CDR3 loop reads CASSLGQRNVLGEQFF. CDR3 DNA sequence: TGTGCCAGCAGCTTAGGGCAGCGGAACGTTCTGGGTGAGCAGTTCTTC.

This clone has just a few counts. V is TRBV6-5 and J is TRBJ2-7; 7 nucleotides align to TRBD1. CDR3 length: 15 residues. With 7 bases clipped from V and 3 bases from J, the junction kept 12 bases outside the gene matches. Germline-derived CDR1 and CDR2 are MNHEY and SVGAGI. The CDR3 spells CASNQAGGQLYEQYF. CDR3 nucleotides: TGTGCCAGCAACCAGGCAGGGGGACAGCTCTACGAGCAGTACTTC.

Turning to this clone: A junction end diverges from the germline sequence, so it may reflect a read error. The V call is TRBV7-9, the J call TRBJ2-7; D tentatively reads TRBD1 or TRBD2 (8 bases each). Germline lookup yields CDR1 SEHNR and CDR2 FQNEAQ (reference sequence). The CDR3 spans 15 residues. The CDR3 is CSSSLAGQEPRGQYF. As DNA, the CDR3 is TGTTCCAGCAGCTTAGCGGGACAGGAACCTAGAGGGCAGTACTTC.

V is TRBV7-6 and J is TRBJ2-1; 8 bases fit TRBD2. The junction had 14 bases not matched to a gene; V was cut back by 3 bases and J by 10 bases. The CDR3 has 16 amino acids. The germline V gene encodes CDR1 SGHVS and CDR2 FNYEAQ. CDR3 residues: CASSFNQAGDLGEQFF. CDR3 nucleotides: TGTGCCAGCAGCTTCAATCAAGCGGGAGATTTAGGGGAGCAGTTCTTC.

This clone has more than one count but fewer than ten. The rearrangement joins TRBV7-9 to TRBJ2-1, with a weak D call TRBD2 (5 bases). This CDR3 spans 17 amino acids. V shed 3 bases and J shed 0 bases, with 15 bases lying between them. Germline V gives CDR1 SEHNR, CDR2 FQNEAQ (reference sequence). The DNA of the CDR3 is TGTGCCAGCAGCTTTACGAGGGCCGCGGGCTCCTACAATGAGCAGTTCTTC. The encoded protein is CASSFTRAAGSYNEQFF.

This clone was detected only a few times. The chain employs TRBV18 and TRBJ2-5; D perhaps matches TRBD2 (6 bases). Germline lookup yields CDR1 KGHSH and CDR2 LQKENI. There are 15 residues in the CDR3. With 2 bases removed from V and 1 base from J, the gap between germline ends came to 11 bases. This chain's CDR3 is CASSPEPGAQETQYF. The CDR3 nucleotides are TGTGCCAGCTCACCAGAACCGGGAGCCCAAGAGACCCAGTACTTC.

The J gene is TRBJ1-1, the V gene TRBV15; no reliable D call. The V gene lost 0 bases and the J gene lost 4 bases, with 12 bases spanning the gap. This CDR3 has 15 residues. Germline assignment: CDR1 LNHNV and CDR2 YYDKDF (reference sequence). CDR3 residues: CATSRDGGIGTEAFF. In nucleotides, the CDR3 is TGTGCCACCAGCAGAGATGGAGGTATAGGCACTGAAGCTTTCTTT.

The rearrangement joins TRBV28 to TRBJ2-2, with TRBD2 matching 13 bases. The CDR3 is 14 amino acids. Germline loops: CDR1 MDHEN, CDR2 SYDVKM. V gave up 8 bases and J gave up 5 bases; unmatched junction bases: 2. The CDR3 loop is CASWTSGSTGELFF. The CDR3 bases are TGTGCCAGCTGGACTAGCGGGAGTACCGGGGAGCTGTTTTTT.

The CDR3, as DNA: TGTGCCAGCAGCCCCGATCCCGCCGCGGCCGGGGAGCTGTTTTTT. The encoded protein is CASSPDPAAAGELFF. This sequence joins TRBV5-6 and TRBJ2-2, with D hard to call. The germline V gene has CDR1 SGHDT and CDR2 YYEEEE. V was clipped by 4 bases and J by 6 bases, with 16 bases between them. The length of the CDR3 is 15 residues.

The chain is built from TRBV9 and TRBJ2-3; weak D call: TRBD1 (7 bases). V shed 4 bases and J shed 5 bases, with 20 bases lying between them. This CDR3 comprises 16 residues. CDR1 and CDR2 (germline): SGDLS, YYNGEE. The CDR3 is CASSPSGGGRGDTQYF. CDR3 bases: TGTGCCAGCAGCCCCTCCGGAGGGGGCCGGGGAGATACGCAGTATTTT.

This clone was seen more than once but under ten times. The V gene is TRBV2, the J gene TRBJ1-5, with D tentatively TRBD1 (6 bases). The CDR3 is 13 amino acids. Germline V gene data show CDR1 as SNHLY and CDR2 as FYNNEI. The V gene lost 4 bases and the J gene lost 6 bases, with 10 bases spanning the gap. CDR3 loop: CASSGQASQPQHF. The CDR3 DNA sequence: TGTGCCAGCAGTGGACAGGCTAGTCAGCCCCAGCATTTT.

This clone was picked up a small number of times. The chain recombines TRBV19 with TRBJ2-7, with D maybe TRBD1 (6 bases). The CDR3 spans 13 residues. Looked up from germline, CDR1 is LNHDA and CDR2 is SQIVND (reference sequence). V lost 1 base and J lost 4, with 8 bases in between. The CDR3 loop is CASSIGTGYEQYF. As DNA, the CDR3 is TGTGCCAGTAGTATAGGAACAGGGTACGAGCAGTACTTC. Together with reference TRBV19 and TRBJ2-7, the CDR3 gives the full variable domain: DGGITQSPKYLFRKEGQNVTLSCEQNLNHDAMYWYRQDPGQGLRLIYYSQIVNDFQKGDIAEGYSVSREKKESFPLTVTSAQKNPTAFYLCASSIGTGYEQYFGPGTRLTVT.

This clone has more than one count but fewer than ten. The chain employs TRBV10-3 and TRBJ2-7; 10 nucleotides match TRBD2. This CDR3 has 15 residues. V was pared by 2 bases and J by 6 bases, with 7 bases of the junction left unmatched. Per germline, CDR1 ENHRY and CDR2 SYGVKD. The CDR3 protein is CAISEESGRAAEQYF. CDR3 sequence (DNA): TGTGCCATCAGTGAGGAGAGCGGGAGGGCCGCCGAGCAGTACTTC.

This clone was counted only a few times. The gene calls are TRBV5-1 and TRBJ1-4, with D perhaps TRBD1 (5 bases). The V end lost 3 bases, the J end lost 7 bases, and 13 bases lay between the germline ends. The length of the CDR3 is 14 residues. Germline V gives CDR1 SGHRS, CDR2 YFSETQ. CDR3 nucleotide sequence: TGCGCCAGCAGCTCTACAGGTTCCCCTGAAAAACTGTTTTTT. Protein product: CASSSTGSPEKLFF.

V and J are TRBV6-1 and TRBJ2-2; TRBD1 might be the D (6 bases). V lost 5 bases to trimming and J lost 1 base, with 11 bases between them. CDR3 length: 15 residues. CDR1 and CDR2 (germline): MNHNS, SASEGT. CDR3 in amino acids: CASSLTGRNTGELFF. The DNA of the CDR3 is TGTGCCAGCAGTTTAACAGGGAGGAACACCGGGGAGCTGTTTTTT.